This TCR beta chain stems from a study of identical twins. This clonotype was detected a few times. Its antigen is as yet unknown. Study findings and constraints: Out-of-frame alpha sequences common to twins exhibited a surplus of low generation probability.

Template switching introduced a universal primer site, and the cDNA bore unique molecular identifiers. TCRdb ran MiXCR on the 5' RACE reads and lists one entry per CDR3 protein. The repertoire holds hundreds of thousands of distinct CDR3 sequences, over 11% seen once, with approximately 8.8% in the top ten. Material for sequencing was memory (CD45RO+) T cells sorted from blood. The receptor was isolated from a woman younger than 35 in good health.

CDR3 sequence: CASSQVGSSGSYWNTGELFF. CDR3 DNA: TGCGCCAGCAGCCAAGTGGGTTCTAGCGGGAGTTATTGGAACACCGGGGAGCTGTTTTTT. The chain uses TRBV4-3 and TRBJ2-2; 10 bases are shared with TRBD2. The V and J ends lost 1 base and 1 base, in that order; junction bases with no gene match: 12. CDR1 and CDR2 (germline): LGHNA, YSLEER. This CDR3 has 20 amino acids.